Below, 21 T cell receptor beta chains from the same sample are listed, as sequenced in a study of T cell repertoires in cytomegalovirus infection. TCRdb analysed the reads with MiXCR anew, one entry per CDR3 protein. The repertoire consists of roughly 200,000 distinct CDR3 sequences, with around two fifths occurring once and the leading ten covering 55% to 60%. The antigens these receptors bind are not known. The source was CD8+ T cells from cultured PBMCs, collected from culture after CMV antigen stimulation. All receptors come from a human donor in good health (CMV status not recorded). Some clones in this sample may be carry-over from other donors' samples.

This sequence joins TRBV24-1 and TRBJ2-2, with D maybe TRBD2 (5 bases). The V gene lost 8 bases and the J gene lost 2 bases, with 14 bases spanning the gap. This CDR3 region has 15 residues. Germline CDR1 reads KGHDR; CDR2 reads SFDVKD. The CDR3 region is CATTSPGSNTGELFF. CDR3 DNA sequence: TGTGCCACCACCAGTCCGGGGTCTAACACCGGGGAGCTGTTTTTT.

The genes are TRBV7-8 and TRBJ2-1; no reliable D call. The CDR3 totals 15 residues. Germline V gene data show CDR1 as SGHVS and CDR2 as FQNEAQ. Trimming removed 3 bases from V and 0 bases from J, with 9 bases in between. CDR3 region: CASSLTQSSYNEQFF. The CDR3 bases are TGTGCCAGCAGCTTGACACAGAGCTCCTACAATGAGCAGTTCTTC. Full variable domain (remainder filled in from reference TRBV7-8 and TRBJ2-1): GAGVSQSPRYKVAKRGQDVALRCDPISGHVSLFWYQQALGQGPEFLTYFQNEAQLDKSGLPSDRFFAERPEGSVSTLKIQRTQQEDSAVYLCASSLTQSSYNEQFFGPGTRLTVL.

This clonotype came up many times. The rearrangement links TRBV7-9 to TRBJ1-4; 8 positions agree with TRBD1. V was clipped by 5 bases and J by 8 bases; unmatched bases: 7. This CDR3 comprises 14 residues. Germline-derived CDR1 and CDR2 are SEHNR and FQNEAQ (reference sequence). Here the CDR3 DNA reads TGTGCCAGCAGCGCGGACAGGGAGGGCGAAAAACTGTTTTTT. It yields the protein CASSADREGEKLFF.

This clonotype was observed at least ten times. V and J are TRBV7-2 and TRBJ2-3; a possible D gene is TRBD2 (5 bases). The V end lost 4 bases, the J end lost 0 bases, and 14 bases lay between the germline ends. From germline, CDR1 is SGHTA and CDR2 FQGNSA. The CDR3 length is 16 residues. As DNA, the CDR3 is TGTGCCAGCAGCTCCGAACGAGGGCCAAGCACAGATACGCAGTATTTT. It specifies CASSSERGPSTDTQYF.

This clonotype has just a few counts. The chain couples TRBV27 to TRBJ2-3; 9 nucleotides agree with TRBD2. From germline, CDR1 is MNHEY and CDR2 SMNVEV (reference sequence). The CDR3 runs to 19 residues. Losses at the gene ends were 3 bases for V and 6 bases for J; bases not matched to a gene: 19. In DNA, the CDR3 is TGTGCCAGCAGTTTCCAACACTGGACTAGCGACCACCAGAAGGATACGCAGTATTTT. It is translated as CASSFQHWTSDHQKDTQYF.

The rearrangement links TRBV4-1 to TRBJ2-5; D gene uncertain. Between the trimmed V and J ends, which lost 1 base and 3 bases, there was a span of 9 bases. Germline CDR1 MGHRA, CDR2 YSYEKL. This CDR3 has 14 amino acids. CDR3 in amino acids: CASSQVSHEETQYF. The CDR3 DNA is TGCGCCAGCAGCCAAGTTAGTCACGAAGAGACCCAGTACTTC.

In nucleotides, the CDR3 is TGTGCCAGTAGTATCGGAATTTATAGCAATCAGCCCCAGCATTTT. It encodes CASSIGIYSNQPQHF. The chain links TRBV19 to TRBJ1-5; D gene uncertain. V was cut by 3 bases and J by 0 bases, with 9 bases left in between. Germline values: CDR1 LNHDA, CDR2 SQIVND (reference sequence). The CDR3 is made up of 15 amino acids.

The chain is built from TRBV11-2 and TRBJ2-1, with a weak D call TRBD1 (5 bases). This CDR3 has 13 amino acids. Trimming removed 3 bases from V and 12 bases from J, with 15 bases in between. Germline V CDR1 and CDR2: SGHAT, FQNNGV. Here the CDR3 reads CASSLGLRQRQFF. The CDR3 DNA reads TGTGCCAGCAGCTTGGGGTTGAGACAGAGGCAGTTCTTC.

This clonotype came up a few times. The CDR3 DNA is TGCAGTGCCTCCCCTGACAGGGGGATGAACACTGAAGCTTTCTTT. Translation gives CSASPDRGMNTEAFF. V gene TRBV20-1 combines with J gene TRBJ1-1; TRBD1 agrees at 9 bases. Trimming took 6 bases from V and 0 from J; bases not matched to a gene: 8. This CDR3 has 15 residues. Germline V gene sequence: CDR1 DFQATT, CDR2 SNEGSKA (reference sequence).

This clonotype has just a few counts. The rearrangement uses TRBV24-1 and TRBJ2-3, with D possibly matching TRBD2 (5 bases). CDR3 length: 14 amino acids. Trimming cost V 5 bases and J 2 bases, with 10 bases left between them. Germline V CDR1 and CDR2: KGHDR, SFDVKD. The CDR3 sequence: CATSGTSTTDTQYF. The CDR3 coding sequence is TGTGCCACCAGTGGAACTAGTACCACAGATACGCAGTATTTT.

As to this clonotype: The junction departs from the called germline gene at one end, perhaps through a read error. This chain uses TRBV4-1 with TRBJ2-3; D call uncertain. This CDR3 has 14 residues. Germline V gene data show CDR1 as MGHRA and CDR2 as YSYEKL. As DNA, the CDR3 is TGCGCCAGCAGCCAAGAAGGGCCATCAGATATGCAGTATTTT. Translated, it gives CASSQEGPSDMQYF.

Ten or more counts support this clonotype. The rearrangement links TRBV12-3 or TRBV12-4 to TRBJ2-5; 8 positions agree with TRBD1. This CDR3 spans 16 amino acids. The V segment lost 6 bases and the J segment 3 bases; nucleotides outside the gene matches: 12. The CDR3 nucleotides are TGTGCCAGCAGCGACGGTGCGAGACAGGGGAAAGAGACCCAGTACTTC. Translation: CASSDGARQGKETQYF.

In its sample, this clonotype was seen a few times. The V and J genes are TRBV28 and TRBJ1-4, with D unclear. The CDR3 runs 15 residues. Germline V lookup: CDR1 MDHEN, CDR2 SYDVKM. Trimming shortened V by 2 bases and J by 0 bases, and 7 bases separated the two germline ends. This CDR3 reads CASSLMAATNEKLFF. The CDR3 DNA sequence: TGTGCCAGCAGTTTAATGGCAGCAACTAATGAAAAACTGTTTTTT. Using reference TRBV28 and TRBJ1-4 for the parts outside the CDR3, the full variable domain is DVKVTQSSRYLVKRTGEKVFLECVQDMDHENMFWYRQDPGLGLRLIYFSYDVKMKEKGDIPEGYSVSREKKERFSLILESASTNQTSMYLCASSLMAATNEKLFFGSGTQLSVL.

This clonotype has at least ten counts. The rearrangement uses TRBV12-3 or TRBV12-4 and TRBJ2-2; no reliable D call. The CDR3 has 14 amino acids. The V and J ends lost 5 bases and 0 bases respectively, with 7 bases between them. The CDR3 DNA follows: TGTGCCAGCAGTCCCTCAGCGAACACCGGGGAGCTGTTTTTT. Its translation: CASSPSANTGELFF.

CDR3 residues: CASSVPWHEQYF. Here the CDR3 DNA reads TGTGCCAGCAGTGTGCCCTGGCACGAGCAGTACTTC. The gene calls are TRBV6-8 and TRBJ2-7; D gene ambiguous. Germline V lookup: CDR1 MNHGY, CDR2 SAAAGT. The CDR3 has 12 amino acids. The ends were cut back, 5 bases at V and 5 bases at J, with 10 bases in the middle.

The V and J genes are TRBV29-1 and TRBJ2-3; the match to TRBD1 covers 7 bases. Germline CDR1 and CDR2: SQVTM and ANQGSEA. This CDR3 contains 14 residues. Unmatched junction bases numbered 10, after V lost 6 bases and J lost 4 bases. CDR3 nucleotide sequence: TGCAGCGTCCCTTGGGGGACAGCCTCAGATACGCAGTATTTT. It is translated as CSVPWGTASDTQYF.

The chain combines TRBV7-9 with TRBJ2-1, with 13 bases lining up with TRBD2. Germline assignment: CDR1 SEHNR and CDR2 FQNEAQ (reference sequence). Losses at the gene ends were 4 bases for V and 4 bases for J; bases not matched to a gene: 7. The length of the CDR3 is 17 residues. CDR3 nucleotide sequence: TGTGCCAGCAGCTCTACTAGCGGGAGGGCATCGTACAATGAGCAGTTCTTC. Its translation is CASSSTSGRASYNEQFF.

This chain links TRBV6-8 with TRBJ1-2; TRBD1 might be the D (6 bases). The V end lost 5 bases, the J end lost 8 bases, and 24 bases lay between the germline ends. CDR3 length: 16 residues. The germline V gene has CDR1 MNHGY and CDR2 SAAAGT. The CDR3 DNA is TGTGCCAGCAGTCCTACTTTCAGGGGTCTAGCGAAGGGCTACACCTTC. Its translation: CASSPTFRGLAKGYTF.

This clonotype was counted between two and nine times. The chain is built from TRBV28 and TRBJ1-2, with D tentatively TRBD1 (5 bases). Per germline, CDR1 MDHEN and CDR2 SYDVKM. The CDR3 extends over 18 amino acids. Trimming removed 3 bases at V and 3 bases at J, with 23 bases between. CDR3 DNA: TGTGCCAGCAGTTTGAGCGAGTCAGGGACTCCGCCACACTATGGCTACACCTTC. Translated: CASSLSESGTPPHYGYTF.

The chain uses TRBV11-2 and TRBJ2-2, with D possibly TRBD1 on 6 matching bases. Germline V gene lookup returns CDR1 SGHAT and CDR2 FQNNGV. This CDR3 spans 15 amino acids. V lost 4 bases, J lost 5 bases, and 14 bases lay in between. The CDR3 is CASSSHDRPTGELFF. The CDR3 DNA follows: TGTGCCAGCAGCTCCCATGACAGGCCAACCGGGGAGCTGTTTTTT.

The DNA for the CDR3 is TGTGCCAGTACTTTTACTGGAGGTCAGCCCCAGCATTTT. The encoded protein is CASTFTGGQPQHF. This chain connects TRBV19 to TRBJ1-5; D ambiguous. The CDR3 consists of 13 residues. V lost 7 bases, J lost 6 bases, and 13 bases lay in between. Germline CDR1 and CDR2: LNHDA and SQIVND (reference sequence).